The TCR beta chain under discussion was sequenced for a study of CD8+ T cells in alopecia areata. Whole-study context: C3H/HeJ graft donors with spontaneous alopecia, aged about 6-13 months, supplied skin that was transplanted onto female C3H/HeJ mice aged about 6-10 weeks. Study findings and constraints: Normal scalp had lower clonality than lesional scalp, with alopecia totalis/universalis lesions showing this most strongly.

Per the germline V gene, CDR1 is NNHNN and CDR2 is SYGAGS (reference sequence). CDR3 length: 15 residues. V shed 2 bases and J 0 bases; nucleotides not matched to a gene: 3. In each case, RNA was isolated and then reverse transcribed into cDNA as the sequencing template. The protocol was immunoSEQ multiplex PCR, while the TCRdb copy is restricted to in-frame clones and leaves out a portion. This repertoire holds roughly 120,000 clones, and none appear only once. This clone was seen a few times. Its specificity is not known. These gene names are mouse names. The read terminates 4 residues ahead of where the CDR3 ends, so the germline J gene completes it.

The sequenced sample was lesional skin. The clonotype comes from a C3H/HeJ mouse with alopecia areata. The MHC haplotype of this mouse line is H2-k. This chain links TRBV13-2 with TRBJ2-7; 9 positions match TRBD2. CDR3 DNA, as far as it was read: TGTGCCAGCGGTGAATCGACTGGGGGCTCCTAT. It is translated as CASGESTGGSY. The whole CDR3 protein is CASGESTGGSYEQYF.